This paragraph reports one T cell receptor (beta chain). As to time point: pre-sensitization, week 0. Treatment described: therapeutic diphenylcyclopropenone sensitization with weekly scalp DPC. At patch-test visits, sampling came before the patch test. In the original analysis: There were a median of approximately 100,000 TCRs per sample, with a range from roughly 23,224 to 690,600. MiXCR was run by TCRdb on the RACE reads, yielding one entry per CDR3 protein. TCRdb, not the original authors, processed these V and J calls. The repertoire holds about 380,000 distinct CDR3 sequences, approximately 5.1% seen once, with just over 2.5% in the top ten. This entry is derived from a study of human T cells and chemical hapten exposure. Overall study: Yields of TCR per sample differed, chiefly owing to small differences in pooled library volume.

CDR3 size: 15 residues. In germline, CDR1 is SEHNR, CDR2 FQNEAQ (reference sequence). With 5 bases removed from V and 3 bases from J, the gap between germline ends came to 13 bases. V is TRBV7-9 and J is TRBJ2-2; D unclear. Sequenced here: whole blood, sampled in connection with sensitization to the hapten diphenylcyclopropenone (DPC). This TCR came from a woman aged 50 to 65 with alopecia areata. Some clones in this sample may be carry-over from other donors' samples. CDR3 sequence reads: CASSLHLGHTGELFF. The CDR3 bases are TGTGCCAGCAGCCTGCACCTAGGACACACCGGGGAGCTGTTTTTT.